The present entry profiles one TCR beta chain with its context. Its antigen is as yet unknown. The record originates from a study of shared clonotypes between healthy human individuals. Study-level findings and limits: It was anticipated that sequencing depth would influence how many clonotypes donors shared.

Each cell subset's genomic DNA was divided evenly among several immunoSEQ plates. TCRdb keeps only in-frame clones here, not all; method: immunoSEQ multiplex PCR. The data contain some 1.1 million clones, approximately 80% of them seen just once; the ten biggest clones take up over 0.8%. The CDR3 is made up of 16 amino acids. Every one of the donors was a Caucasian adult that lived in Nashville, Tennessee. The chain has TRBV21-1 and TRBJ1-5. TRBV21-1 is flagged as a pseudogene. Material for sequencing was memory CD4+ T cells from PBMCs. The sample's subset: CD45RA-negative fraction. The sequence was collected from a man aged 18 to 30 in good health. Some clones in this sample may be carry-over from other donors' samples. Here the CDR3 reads CASIQRVGYSNQPQHF. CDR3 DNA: TGTGCCAGCATCCAAAGGGTAGGTTATAGCAATCAGCCCCAGCATTTT.